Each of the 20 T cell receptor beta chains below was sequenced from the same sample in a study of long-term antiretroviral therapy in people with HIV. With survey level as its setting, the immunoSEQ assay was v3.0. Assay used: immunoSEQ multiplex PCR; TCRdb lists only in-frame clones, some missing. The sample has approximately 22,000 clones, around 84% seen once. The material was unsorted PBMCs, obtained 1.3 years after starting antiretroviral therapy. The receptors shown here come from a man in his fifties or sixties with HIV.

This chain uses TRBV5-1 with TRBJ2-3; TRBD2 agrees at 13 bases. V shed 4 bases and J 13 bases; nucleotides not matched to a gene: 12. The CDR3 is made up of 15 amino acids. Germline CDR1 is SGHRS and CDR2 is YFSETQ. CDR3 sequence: CASSPERLAGGPEYF. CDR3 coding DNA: TGCGCCAGCAGCCCCGAGAGACTAGCGGGGGGCCCAGAGTATTTT.

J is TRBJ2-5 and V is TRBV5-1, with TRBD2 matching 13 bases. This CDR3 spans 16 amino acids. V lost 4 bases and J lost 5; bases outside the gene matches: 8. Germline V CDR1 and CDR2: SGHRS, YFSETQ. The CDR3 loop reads CASSTGTSGVWETQYF. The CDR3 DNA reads TGCGCCAGCAGCACCGGGACTAGCGGGGTGTGGGAGACCCAGTACTTC.

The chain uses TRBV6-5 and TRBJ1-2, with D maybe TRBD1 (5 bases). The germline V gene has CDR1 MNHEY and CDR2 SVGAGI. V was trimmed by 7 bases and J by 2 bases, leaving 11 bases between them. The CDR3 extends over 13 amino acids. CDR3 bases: TGTGCCAGCAAAACGGACAACAACTATGGCTACACCTTC. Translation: CASKTDNNYGYTF.

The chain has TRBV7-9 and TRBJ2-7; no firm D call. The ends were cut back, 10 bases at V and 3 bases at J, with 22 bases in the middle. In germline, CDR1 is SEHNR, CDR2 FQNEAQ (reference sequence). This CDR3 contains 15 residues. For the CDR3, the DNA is TGTGCCACCTCGACTTGGACCCAGGATCTCTACGAGCAGTACTTC. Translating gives CATSTWTQDLYEQYF.

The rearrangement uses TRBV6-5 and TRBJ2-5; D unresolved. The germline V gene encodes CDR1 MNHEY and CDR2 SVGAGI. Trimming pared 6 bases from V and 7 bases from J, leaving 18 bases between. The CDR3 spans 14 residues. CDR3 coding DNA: TGTGCCAGCAGCCCAATCACGTATGGGCGGACCCAGTACTTC. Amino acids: CASSPITYGRTQYF.

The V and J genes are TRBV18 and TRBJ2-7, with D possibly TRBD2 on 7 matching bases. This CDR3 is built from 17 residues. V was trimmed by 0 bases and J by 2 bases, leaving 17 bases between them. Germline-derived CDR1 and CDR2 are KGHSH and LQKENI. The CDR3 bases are TGTGCCAGCTCACCACCCTTCGGGGGGCCAATAACCTACGAGCAGTACTTC. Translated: CASSPPFGGPITYEQYF.

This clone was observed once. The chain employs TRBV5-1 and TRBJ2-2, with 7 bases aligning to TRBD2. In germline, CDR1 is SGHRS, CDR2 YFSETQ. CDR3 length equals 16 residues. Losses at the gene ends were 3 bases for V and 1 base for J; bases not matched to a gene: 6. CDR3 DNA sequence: TGCGCCAGCAGCTGGGGCGGGGGTATGAACACCGGGGAGCTGTTTTTT. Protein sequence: CASSWGGGMNTGELFF.

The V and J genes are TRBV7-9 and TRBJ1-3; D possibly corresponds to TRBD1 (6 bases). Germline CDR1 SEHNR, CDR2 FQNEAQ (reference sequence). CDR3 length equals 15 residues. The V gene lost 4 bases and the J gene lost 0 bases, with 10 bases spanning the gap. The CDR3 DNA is TGTGCCAGCAGCTACACAGGGACCTCTGGAAACACCATATATTTT. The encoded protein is CASSYTGTSGNTIYF.

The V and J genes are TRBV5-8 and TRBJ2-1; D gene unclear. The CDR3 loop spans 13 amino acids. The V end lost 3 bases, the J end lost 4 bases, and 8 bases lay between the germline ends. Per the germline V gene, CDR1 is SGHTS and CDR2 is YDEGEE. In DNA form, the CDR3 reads TGTGCCAGCAGCTCGATGAATTACAATGAGCAGTTCTTC. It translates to CASSSMNYNEQFF. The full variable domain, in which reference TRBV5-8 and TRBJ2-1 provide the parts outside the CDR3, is EAGVTQSPTHLIKTRGQQATLRCSPISGHTSVYWYQQALGLGLQFLLWYDEGEERNRGNFPPRFSGRQFPNYSSELNVNALELEDSALYLCASSSMNYNEQFFGPGTRLTVL.

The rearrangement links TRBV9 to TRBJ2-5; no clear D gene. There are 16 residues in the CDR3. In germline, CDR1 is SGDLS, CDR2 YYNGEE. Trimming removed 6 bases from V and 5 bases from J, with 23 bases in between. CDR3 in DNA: TGTGCCAGCACCCCCTTTGGGGTTCCGACCCGGGAGACCCAGTACTTC. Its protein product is CASTPFGVPTRETQYF. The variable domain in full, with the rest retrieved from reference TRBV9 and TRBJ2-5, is DSGVTQTPKHLITATGQRVTLRCSPRSGDLSVYWYQQSLDQGLQFLIQYYNGEERAKGNILERFSAQQFPDLHSELNLSSLELGDSALYFCASTPFGVPTRETQYFGPGTRLLVL.

CDR3 sequence reads: CASSHPVEEGIYGYTF. The CDR3, as DNA: TGTGCCAGCAGCCACCCCGTCGAAGAGGGGATATATGGCTACACCTTC. The genes are TRBV7-2 and TRBJ1-2, with D perhaps matching TRBD1 (5 bases). The CDR3 is 16 residues long. Germline CDR1 SGHTA, CDR2 FQGNSA. V was trimmed by 5 bases and J by 5 bases, leaving 21 bases between them.

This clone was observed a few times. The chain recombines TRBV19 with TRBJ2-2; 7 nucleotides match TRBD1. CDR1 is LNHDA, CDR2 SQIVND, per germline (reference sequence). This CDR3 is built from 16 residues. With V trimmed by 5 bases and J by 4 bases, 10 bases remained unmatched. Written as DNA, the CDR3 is TGTGCCAGTAGTTCGGAGACAGGGCGTCCCACCGGGGAGCTGTTTTTT. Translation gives CASSSETGRPTGELFF.

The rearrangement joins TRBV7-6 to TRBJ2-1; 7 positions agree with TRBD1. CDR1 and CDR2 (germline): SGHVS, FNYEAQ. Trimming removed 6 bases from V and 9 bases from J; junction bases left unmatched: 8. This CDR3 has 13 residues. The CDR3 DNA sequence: TGTGCCAGCAGTTCAGAGACAGGGTTTGAGCAGTTCTTC. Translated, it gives CASSSETGFEQFF.

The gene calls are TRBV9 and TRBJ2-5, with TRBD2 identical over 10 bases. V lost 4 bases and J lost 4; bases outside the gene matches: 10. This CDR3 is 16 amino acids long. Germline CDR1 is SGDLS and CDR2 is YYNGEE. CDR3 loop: CASSRTSGLPRETQYF. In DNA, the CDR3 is TGTGCCAGCAGCCGGACTAGCGGCCTCCCGCGAGAGACCCAGTACTTC.

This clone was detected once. As DNA, the CDR3 is TGTGCCAGCTCATCTCAGGGGGCGAAGAGTTCGGGCACTGAAGCTTTCTTT. The encoded protein is CASSSQGAKSSGTEAFF. The chain has TRBV18 and TRBJ1-1; 8 bases agree with TRBD1. The CDR3 has 17 amino acids. Trimming at V came to 5 bases and at J to 4 bases, leaving 15 bases not matched to a gene. Germline V gene data show CDR1 as KGHSH and CDR2 as LQKENI.

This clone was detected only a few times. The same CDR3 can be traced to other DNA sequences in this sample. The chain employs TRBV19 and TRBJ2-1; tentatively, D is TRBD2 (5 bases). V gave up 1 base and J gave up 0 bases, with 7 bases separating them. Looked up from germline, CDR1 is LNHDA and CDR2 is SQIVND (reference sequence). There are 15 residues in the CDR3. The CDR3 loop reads CASSIAGSSYNEQFF. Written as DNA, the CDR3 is TGTGCCAGTAGTATAGCGGGATCCTCCTACAATGAGCAGTTCTTC.

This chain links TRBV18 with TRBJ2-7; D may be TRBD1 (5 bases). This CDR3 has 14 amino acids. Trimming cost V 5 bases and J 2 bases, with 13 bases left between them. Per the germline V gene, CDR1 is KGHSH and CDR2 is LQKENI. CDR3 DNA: TGTGCCAGCTCAGGTATGCTAGGGGCCTACGAGCAGTACTTC. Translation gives CASSGMLGAYEQYF. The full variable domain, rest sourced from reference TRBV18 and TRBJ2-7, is NAGVMQNPRHLVRRRGQEARLRCSPMKGHSHVYWYRQLPEEGLKFMVYLQKENIIDESGMPKERFSAEFPKEGPSILRIQQVVRGDSAAYFCASSGMLGAYEQYFGPGTRLTVT.

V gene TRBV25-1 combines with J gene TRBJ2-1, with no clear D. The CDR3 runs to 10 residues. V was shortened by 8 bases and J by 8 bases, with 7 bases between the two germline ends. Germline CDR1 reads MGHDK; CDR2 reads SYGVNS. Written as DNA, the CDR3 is TGTGCCAGCCAGGCCGATGAGCAGTTCTTC. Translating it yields CASQADEQFF.

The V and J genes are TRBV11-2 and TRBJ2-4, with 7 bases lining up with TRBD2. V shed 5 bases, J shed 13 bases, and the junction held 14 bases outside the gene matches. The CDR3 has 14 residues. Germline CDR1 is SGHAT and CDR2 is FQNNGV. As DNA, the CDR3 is TGTGCCAGCAGCCCCGTGACAGCGGGACGGGTACAGTACTTC. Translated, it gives CASSPVTAGRVQYF.

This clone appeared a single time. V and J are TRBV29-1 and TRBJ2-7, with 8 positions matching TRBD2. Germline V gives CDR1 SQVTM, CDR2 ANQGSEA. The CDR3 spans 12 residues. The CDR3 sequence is CGGGLADYEQYF. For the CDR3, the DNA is TGCGGCGGGGGGCTAGCAGACTACGAGCAGTACTTC.